These T cell receptor beta chains were read from a single sample in a study of Graves' ophthalmopathy and Graves' hyperthyroidism. TCRdb re-analysed the multiplex PCR reads in MiXCR, keeping a single row per CDR3 protein. Altogether about 240,000 distinct CDR3 sequences are present, around 50% being singletons, with the ten largest covering more than 45%. The sample consisted of peripheral blood. These receptor sequences come from an adult man with Graves' ophthalmopathy. Both conserved end residues are part of each CDR3. D genes are given only for firm matches. The size field is filled for only some rows; it gives once, few, many or a size class.

j_gene	v_gene	abundance	d_gene	CDR3nt	CDR3aa
TRBJ2-7	TRBV12-3/TRBV12-4	NA	TRBD2	TGTGCCAGCAGTTCGACTAGCGGGAGAAGGTACTTC	CASSSTSGRRYF
TRBJ2-5	TRBV29-1	few	NA	TGCAGCGTTGCGACTGCCCCCCAAGCCGCAGAGACCCAGTACTTC	CSVATAPQAAETQYF
TRBJ1-5	TRBV20-1	many	TRBD1	TGCAGTGCTTATGGACAGGGTTCTGATCCCCAGCATTTT	CSAYGQGSDPQHF
TRBJ2-7	TRBV18	NA	TRBD1	TGTGCCAGCTCGGATGGGGACAGAGTCTACGAGCAGTACTTC	CASSDGDRVYEQYF
TRBJ2-5	TRBV5-1	few	NA	TGCGCCAGCAGCTTGGCCCTGTGGGTGTCCCAAGAGACCCAGTACTTC	CASSLALWVSQETQYF
TRBJ2-2	TRBV7-2	NA	TRBD1	TGTGCCAGCAGCTTAGTACAGGGGATGAACACCGGGGAGCTGTTTTTT	CASSLVQGMNTGELFF
TRBJ2-7	TRBV7-8	NA	TRBD1	TGTGCCAGCAGCCAAGTCACAGGGGCACGGCAGTACTTC	CASSQVTGARQYF
TRBJ2-1	TRBV29-1	NA	NA	TGCAGCGTTCGCCTCTACAATGAGCAGTTCTTC	CSVRLYNEQFF
TRBJ2-7	TRBV2	few	TRBD2	TGTGCCAGCAGGGGGGGGACTAGCGGCTCCTACGAGCAGTACTTC	CASRGGTSGSYEQYF
TRBJ1-6	TRBV5-1	NA	NA	TGCGCCAGCAGCCCTGGGACCAACCCCAATTCACCCCTCCACTTT	CASSPGTNPNSPLHF
TRBJ2-2	TRBV4-1	once	NA	TGCGCCAGCAGCCAAGGGGAGGCTACCCGGGAGCTGTTTTTT	CASSQGEATRELFF
TRBJ2-7	TRBV2	few	NA	TGTGCCAGCAGTCGTTTAGAAACCTACGAGCAGTACTTC	CASSRLETYEQYF
TRBJ2-7	TRBV9	few	NA	TGTGCCAGCAGCGTAGCTACTGCACTAGTTTACGAGCAGTACTTC	CASSVATALVYEQYF
TRBJ2-7	TRBV2	NA	TRBD2	TGTGCCAGCAGTATGGGACTAGCGGGAGTCTACGAGCAGTACTTC	CASSMGLAGVYEQYF
TRBJ1-1	TRBV5-5	few	NA	TGTGCCAGCAGCTGGCAGGAGGGCACTGAAGCTTTCTTT	CASSWQEGTEAFF
TRBJ1-1	TRBV9	NA	NA	TGTGCCAGCAGCGTATCCTCACCAGGCATTGAAGCTTTCTTT	CASSVSSPGIEAFF
TRBJ1-6	TRBV5-1	few	TRBD1	TGCGCCAGCAGCTCCGGACAGGGGGGATCACCCCTCCACTTT	CASSSGQGGSPLHF
TRBJ2-5	TRBV25-1	NA	TRBD1	TGTGCCAGCAGTGAAGGGTACGGAAGCGTGGTGATGACAGGGGAGGACCAGTACTTC	CASSEGYGSVVMTGEDQYF
TRBJ2-7	TRBV24-1	NA	NA	TGTGCCAGCAGCCGCGACACAGACTCTCCGTACTTC	CASSRDTDSPYF
TRBJ1-3	TRBV15	NA	TRBD1	TGTGCCACCAGCACAGACAGGGGGGGAAACACCATATATTTT	CATSTDRGGNTIYF
TRBJ2-2	TRBV7-2	NA	NA	TGTGCCAGCAGCTTATTGCCGCCAGGGCAGAACACCGGGGAGCTGTTTTTT	CASSLLPPGQNTGELFF
TRBJ2-7	TRBV4-1	NA	TRBD1	TGCGCCAGCAGCCAGCAAACTACAGGGGGTTTATCCTACGAGCAGTACTTC	CASSQQTTGGLSYEQYF